Listed here is a single T cell receptor beta chain. Its antigen is not yet known. No qualities accompany the bases; no much larger clone lies one base away. The data stem from a study of somatic mutations in cytotoxic T cells in rheumatoid arthritis (dated by TCRdb to about 2017). Context from the whole study: Some V beta antibody-stained T-cell populations were flow-sorted on a FACSAria II or Sony SH800 at nearly 100% purity, and sorted V beta1+ cells also underwent TCRB sequencing. Median age was essentially the same in the patient group and the control group. The study asked whether expanded CD8+ T-cell clones in newly diagnosed, untreated rheumatoid arthritis carry somatic mutations, and used TCRB deep sequencing to characterize clonality. For 65 to 70 rheumatoid arthritis patients and more than 15 healthy controls, TCRB deep sequencing was carried out. General conclusions and limits of the study: Several identical CD8+ TCRB sequences were found in both blood and synovial fluid, and in about an eighth of the roughly 65 patients the largest CD8+ clone exceeded 20% of CD8+ cells. The slight TRBV07 underrepresentation in patients was not adjusted for multiple comparisons. CD8+ T-cell clonality in rheumatoid arthritis patients was not significantly different from that in age-matched healthy controls. Viral specificity could not be ruled out by absence from virus-specific databases, and the antigen targets of the expanded CD8+ clones remained unknown. Healthy controls showed no age-related increase in CD8+ clonality, whereas patients did (Spearman r ≈ 0.5).

V is shortened by 5 bases, J by 1 base, and the region joining them spans 17 bases. From cysteine to phenylalanine, the CDR3 is 16 amino acids long. The only DNA kept is the CDR3, 48 bases in frame from the first base. Reading the germline V gene (reference sequence) gives CDR1 SEHNR and CDR2 FQNEAQ. Healthy controls were about 19 blood donors whose buffy coats were used, with a median age of approximately 58 years (range about 20-75) and around 55% female. Positive magnetic bead selection on an AutoMACS was used to isolate CD4+ and CD8+ cells, with flow cytometry used to check purity. Peripheral blood mononuclear cells were isolated by Ficoll-Paque PLUS density gradient separation. DNA was extracted from CD4-enriched, CD8-enriched or PBMC samples with Nucleospin Tissue or Tissue XS kits and quantified with a Qubit 2.0 fluorometer. Genomic DNA underwent TCRB CDR3 sequencing using the immunoSEQ assay. On the study's bioinformatics: Analyses were restricted to productive TCRB rearrangements. A clone was defined by a unique TCRB CDR3 sequence, and clonality was computed as a productive clonality index based on Shannon entropy. The template counts of each clone relative to the total templates per sample were used to calculate repertoire overlap between two samples. A correlation with a Spearman r of 0.55 to 0.75 was found between V-gene usage by flow cytometry and V-gene usage by TCRB sequencing. TCRdb took over this immuneACCESS table, retaining in-frame rearrangements with V and J assigned. Such tables are incomplete; in checked studies, under half of the missing clones stem from an unresolved V gene, and the remainder is unexplained. That table furnishes V, J and clone size, whereas the DNA furnished D and trimming. The sample table lists approximately 8,700 clones, about 71% of them with a count of one. The ten largest make up about 34% of the sample.

The chain uses TRBV7-9 and TRBJ2-5, and possibly TRBD1, on 5 matching bases. The sequenced sample was CD8+ T cells sorted from blood. The clonotype originates from a woman between 45 and 65 years old in good health. This receptor carries the CDR3 CASSPSETELQETQYF. The DNA is as follows: TGTGCCAGCAGCCCATCCGAGACAGAGCTCCAAGAGACCCAGTACTTC.